This entry is about one T cell receptor beta chain. Its target antigen remains unknown. No much larger clonotype is one base removed from it; base qualities were not supplied. For CDR1 and CDR2, the germline V gene (reference sequence) lists SGHNT and YYREEE. V lost 5 bases and J lost 0 bases; the stretch between them is 12 bases long. The CDR3, cysteine through phenylalanine, is 16 amino acids long. Only the CDR3 part of the read is kept: 48 bases, read in frame from the first base. The sample is drawn from a study of blood T cell repertoires in COVID-19 (TCRdb year 2020). Regarding the complete study: Samples covering the acute and convalescent phases of COVID-19 were provided by collaborators in the United States, Italy and Spain. The repertoires were made available in a free public database intended to serve as a resource for research on the immune response to SARS-CoV-2. The samples were drawn from two sources: the first 160 participants of the ongoing ImmuneRACE study, and over 950 subjects contributed by 6 global collaborators. Sample metadata almost always included a de-identified subject ID, COVID-19 status, age in years and sex. The prospective study material was composed of cDNA or gDNA derived from T cells, B-cell-depleted T cells, or PBMCs. Deeply sampled blood TCRbeta repertoires from subjects exposed to, actively infected with, or recovered from COVID-19 were included in the dataset. HLA class I and class II types, where available, came from metadata supplied by the sample provider rather than from assay-based typing.

Each collaborating institution followed its own protocols to collect whole blood in K2EDTA tubes. For TCRbeta analysis, collaborator samples were shipped as frozen whole blood, as isolated PBMCs, or as DNA extracted from either sample type. TCRbeta CDR3 regions were amplified from genomic DNA by means of the immunoSEQ Assay, a bias-controlled multiplex PCR. Concerning the study's data processing: Nucleated cell counts per sample were estimated from amplification of reference gene primers within the assay. To quantify the absolute abundance of each unique TCRbeta CDR3 rearrangement, sequence reads were collapsed and filtered. For each sample, productive Simpson clonality was calculated as the square root of Simpson's diversity index across productive rearrangements. TCRdb's version of the immuneACCESS table is confined to in-frame rearrangements and falls short of the full clone set. An unresolved V gene accounts for under half of the shortfall where checked; the remainder is of unknown origin. From that table come the V and J calls and clone size; the DNA was used to work out D and trimming. The table for this sample lists under 250,000 clones; around three quarters of them were counted only once. The ten most abundant clones make up around 7.7% of the sample.

Study-level results and caveats: How much clinical and demographic metadata was included differed by source and by participant, and the metadata was provided uncurated.

This chain is built from TRBV5-4 and TRBJ1-6, and the D gene may be TRBD1, 6 bases matching. Source material: peripheral blood. This receptor was taken from an older woman with acute or convalescent COVID-19. The DNA sequence reads TGTGCCAGCAGTGCAGGGGCCCACTCCTATAATTCACCCCTCCACTTT. It translates to CASSAGAHSYNSPLHF.